What follows are 21 T cell receptor beta chains derived from one specimen sequenced in a study of beta chain features in type 1 diabetes. Sequencing targeted expressed TCRB transcripts, as all isolated RNA had been reverse transcribed. Measured with immunoSEQ multiplex PCR; TCRdb has only the in-frame clones, and not every one. The sample carries 200,000 to 250,000 clones, roughly a tenth recorded once. Material: central memory CD4+ T cells from blood. The receptors originated from a young man in good health.

The genes are TRBV7-9 and TRBJ1-2; D gene unclear. The CDR3 is 12 amino acids. Trimming removed 4 bases at V and 5 bases at J, with 8 bases between. CDR1 SEHNR and CDR2 FQNEAQ come from the germline V gene (reference sequence). In DNA form, the CDR3 reads TGTGCCAGCAGCTCCGAGGGATATGGCTACACCTTC. Encoded protein: CASSSEGYGYTF. The entire variable domain, with the rest obtained from reference TRBV7-9 and TRBJ1-2, is as follows: DTGVSQNPRHKITKRGQNVTFRCDPISEHNRLYWYRQTLGQGPEFLTYFQNEAQLEKSRLLSDRFSAERPKGSFSTLEIQRTEQGDSAMYLCASSSEGYGYTFGSGTRLTVV.

The genes are TRBV2 and TRBJ2-5; 8 bases fit TRBD1. The J segment lost 6 bases and the V segment lost 5 bases, leaving 5 bases of the junction unmatched. Germline lookup yields CDR1 SNHLY and CDR2 FYNNEI. CDR3 size: 13 residues. CDR3 coding DNA: TGTGCCAGCAGTCGTGGGGACAGGAAGACCCAGTACTTC. Residues: CASSRGDRKTQYF. Filled out from reference TRBV2 and TRBJ2-5, the complete variable domain reads EPEVTQTPSHQVTQMGQEVILRCVPISNHLYFYWYRQILGQKVEFLVSFYNNEISEKSEIFDDQFSVERPDGSNFTLKIRSTKLEDSAMYFCASSRGDRKTQYFGPGTRLLVL.

This chain uses TRBV30 with TRBJ2-7, with D perhaps given as TRBD1 or TRBD2 (5 bases each). The ends were cut back, 3 bases at V and 0 bases at J, with 12 bases in the middle. The CDR3 totals 14 residues. CDR1 and CDR2 (germline): GTSNPN, SVGIG (reference sequence). The CDR3 DNA sequence: TGTGCCTGGAGGAACAGGAGGAGCTCCTACGAGCAGTACTTC. Protein: CAWRNRRSSYEQYF.

Only a few counts were recorded for this clone. This chain uses TRBV2 with TRBJ2-5; a possible D gene is TRBD1 (5 bases). The CDR3 has 14 residues. Trimming pared 10 bases from V and 8 bases from J, leaving 23 bases between. Germline lookup yields CDR1 SNHLY and CDR2 FYNNEI. CDR3 sequence reads: CATSGQPRWGTQYF. The CDR3 region has the DNA TGTGCCACCTCAGGGCAGCCACGGTGGGGAACCCAGTACTTC.

This clone has more than one count but fewer than ten. The CDR3 coding sequence is TGTGCCAGCTGTATTGGGGGGGATGAGCAGTTCTTC. Translating gives CASCIGGDEQFF. The chain employs TRBV6-5 and TRBJ2-1; 7 bases are shared with TRBD2. Germline V gives CDR1 MNHEY, CDR2 SVGAGI. This CDR3 contains 12 residues. With 8 bases clipped from V and 8 bases from J, the junction kept 6 bases outside the gene matches.

The chain joins TRBV7-7 to TRBJ2-7; the match to TRBD2 covers 16 bases. From germline, CDR1 is SSHAT and CDR2 FNYEAQ (reference sequence). J gave up 5 bases and V 4 bases, and 5 bases lay outside the gene matches. The CDR3 is made up of 16 amino acids. The CDR3 here is CASSSGLAGGRNEQYF. Here the CDR3 DNA reads TGTGCCAGCAGCTCGGGACTAGCGGGAGGGCGGAACGAGCAGTACTTC.

This clone came up a few times. The gene calls are TRBV29-1 and TRBJ2-7, with D possibly matching TRBD2 (6 bases). The CDR3 runs 8 residues. V dropped 8 bases and J dropped 9 bases, with 8 bases sitting between them. Germline V gene sequence: CDR1 SQVTM, CDR2 ANQGSEA. CDR3 DNA: TGCAGCCCCGGGGGGCAGTACTTC. Amino acid sequence: CSPGGQYF.

This clone occurred a few times. The chain recombines TRBV5-4 with TRBJ1-1; a weak D match, TRBD1 (6 bases). This CDR3 spans 13 amino acids. V was pared by 4 bases and J by 3 bases, with 10 bases between. CDR1 is SGHNT and CDR2 is YYREEE in the germline V gene (reference sequence). The CDR3 DNA reads TGTGCCAGCAGCCGATACAGGGACACTGAAGCTTTCTTT. Translation gives CASSRYRDTEAFF.

This chain links TRBV5-1 with TRBJ2-7, with 7 nucleotides matching TRBD1. The CDR3 totals 14 residues. After removal of 3 bases from V and 6 bases from J, the junction contained 9 bases not matched to a gene. From germline, CDR1 is SGHRS and CDR2 YFSETQ. The CDR3 sequence: CASSSRQGLGEQYF. CDR3 sequence (DNA): TGCGCCAGCAGCTCCAGACAGGGTCTCGGCGAGCAGTACTTC.

The chain is built from TRBV10-3 and TRBJ2-3; D not resolved. The germline gives CDR1 ENHRY, CDR2 SYGVKD. V was pared by 9 bases and J by 2 bases, with 3 bases between. The CDR3 totals 10 residues. CDR3 DNA: TGTGCCATGAACACAGATACGCAGTATTTT. Translation gives CAMNTDTQYF.

This clone was recorded a few times. V is TRBV18 and J is TRBJ2-5; TRBD1 matches at 7 bases. The V segment lost 3 bases and the J segment 4 bases; nucleotides outside the gene matches: 14. Germline CDR1 is KGHSH and CDR2 is LQKENI. The CDR3 loop spans 17 amino acids. The CDR3 coding sequence is TGTGCCAGCTCACCGCAGAGAGGGGGCTCCCAGGGAGAGACCCAGTACTTC. This translates into CASSPQRGGSQGETQYF. Combining the CDR3 with reference TRBV18 and TRBJ2-5 gives the whole variable domain NAGVMQNPRHLVRRRGQEARLRCSPMKGHSHVYWYRQLPEEGLKFMVYLQKENIIDESGMPKERFSAEFPKEGPSILRIQQVVRGDSAAYFCASSPQRGGSQGETQYFGPGTRLLVL.

V is TRBV6-5 and J is TRBJ2-7, with TRBD2 identical over 9 bases. Losses at the gene ends were 0 bases for V and 2 bases for J; bases not matched to a gene: 2. The CDR3 loop spans 15 amino acids. Germline CDR1 MNHEY, CDR2 SVGAGI. The chain's CDR3 is CASSYSAGGPYEQYF. The CDR3 DNA follows: TGTGCCAGCAGTTACTCGGCGGGAGGGCCCTACGAGCAGTACTTC.

This clone has at least ten counts. This sequence joins TRBV28 and TRBJ2-1, with a tentative D call TRBD1 (6 bases). The ends were cut back, 3 bases at V and 4 bases at J, with 13 bases in the middle. This CDR3 has 15 amino acids. In germline, CDR1 is MDHEN, CDR2 SYDVKM. This CDR3 reads CASSFAGAAYNEQFF. The CDR3 region has the DNA TGTGCCAGCAGTTTCGCAGGGGCTGCATACAATGAGCAGTTCTTC. Drawing the rest from reference TRBV28 and TRBJ2-1, the complete variable domain is DVKVTQSSRYLVKRTGEKVFLECVQDMDHENMFWYRQDPGLGLRLIYFSYDVKMKEKGDIPEGYSVSREKKERFSLILESASTNQTSMYLCASSFAGAAYNEQFFGPGTRLTVL.

This clone was counted between two and nine times. The chain combines TRBV6-6 with TRBJ2-7, with TRBD2 matching 14 bases. There are 15 residues in the CDR3. Trimming removed 4 bases from V and 4 bases from J; junction bases left unmatched: 3. Germline lookup yields CDR1 MNHNY and CDR2 SVGAGI (reference sequence). CDR3 coding DNA: TGTGCCAGCAGTTTGGGACTAGCGGGAGTTTACGAGCAGTACTTC. The encoded protein is CASSLGLAGVYEQYF.

With regard to this clone: This sample also contains other DNA sequences that code for the same CDR3. This chain connects TRBV28 to TRBJ2-2, with 8 bases matching TRBD2. Germline assignment: CDR1 MDHEN and CDR2 SYDVKM. This CDR3 has 14 amino acids. The trim removed 4 bases at V and 4 bases at J, leaving 2 bases unmatched. CDR3 DNA sequence: TGTGCCAGCAGTTCAAGCGGGAGCACCGGGGAGCTGTTTTTT. This codes for CASSSSGSTGELFF.

This sequence joins TRBV28 and TRBJ2-3; weak D call: TRBD1 (6 bases). Germline CDR1 reads MDHEN; CDR2 reads SYDVKM. The CDR3 loop spans 16 amino acids. The V gene lost 5 bases and the J gene lost 1 base, with 16 bases spanning the gap. For the CDR3, the DNA is TGTGCCAGCAGTCCGTCGGACAACAGGGGCACAGATACGCAGTATTTT. It specifies CASSPSDNRGTDTQYF.

The chain combines TRBV5-6 with TRBJ2-1, with 7 bases aligning to TRBD2. Trimming removed 3 bases from V and 3 bases from J; junction bases left unmatched: 6. Germline loops: CDR1 SGHDT, CDR2 YYEEEE. The CDR3 spans 15 residues. CDR3 sequence reads: CASSWGRGGYNEQFF. CDR3 DNA: TGTGCCAGCAGCTGGGGGAGGGGTGGCTACAATGAGCAGTTCTTC. The full variable domain, in which reference TRBV5-6 and TRBJ2-1 provide the parts outside the CDR3, is DAGVTQSPTHLIKTRGQQVTLRCSPKSGHDTVSWYQQALGQGPQFIFQYYEEEERQRGNFPDRFSGHQFPNYSSELNVNALLLGDSALYLCASSWGRGGYNEQFFGPGTRLTVL.

This clone turned up a few times. The V call is TRBV5-8, the J call TRBJ1-4; D is unclear. Trimming shortened V by 2 bases and J by 5 bases, and 10 bases separated the two germline ends. This CDR3 contains 14 residues. The germline V gene has CDR1 SGHTS and CDR2 YDEGEE. DNA for the CDR3: TGTGCCAGCAGCTTTCAGGCGTCGAATGAAAAACTGTTTTTT. Protein sequence: CASSFQASNEKLFF.

The rearrangement joins TRBV9 to TRBJ1-5, with D possibly matching TRBD1 (5 bases). Germline V CDR1 and CDR2: SGDLS, YYNGEE. Trimming removed 0 bases at V and 5 bases at J, with 12 bases between. The CDR3 has 15 amino acids. CDR3 amino acids: CASSVDPGRDQPQHF. The CDR3 region has the DNA TGTGCCAGCAGCGTAGACCCAGGCAGGGATCAGCCCCAGCATTTT.

V and J are TRBV5-4 and TRBJ2-3, with 11 bases matching TRBD2. Germline V lookup: CDR1 SGHNT, CDR2 YYREEE (reference sequence). Trimming at V came to 3 bases and at J to 8 bases, leaving 8 bases not matched to a gene. CDR3 length: 15 amino acids. The CDR3: CASSSTSGSSGTQYF. The CDR3 nucleotides are TGTGCCAGCAGCTCTACTAGCGGGAGTTCGGGTACGCAGTATTTT.

The chain links TRBV5-4 to TRBJ2-2; 11 bases fit TRBD2. With V trimmed by 3 bases and J by 4 bases, 8 bases remained unmatched. The CDR3 contains 17 residues. Germline assignment: CDR1 SGHNT and CDR2 YYREEE (reference sequence). CDR3 DNA: TGTGCCAGCAGCTCCTTAGCGGGAGGGCCTTTCACCGGGGAGCTGTTTTTT. Translation gives CASSSLAGGPFTGELFF.